What follows is one TCR beta chain and its context. Antigen unknown. This sample is part of a study of identifying expanded T cells in peripheral blood. Per germline, CDR1 LGHNA and CDR2 YSLEER. CDR3 length: 16 amino acids. Trimming stripped 0 bases from V and 4 bases from J, with 13 bases between. Study-level findings and limits: Approximately two-week clone count variance significantly increased as total template count grew.

The data were produced by immunoSEQ multiplex PCR, yet TCRdb's version contains in-frame clones alone and is incomplete. This sample has tens of thousands of clones, with 84% found just once. The source material was blood. This TCR came from a person aged 18 to 70 in good health. The chain uses TRBV4-3 and TRBJ1-3; the D gene is possibly TRBD1 (5 bases). This chain's CDR3 is CASSQDKAGQGNTIYF. The CDR3, as DNA: TGCGCCAGCAGCCAAGATAAGGCGGGGCAAGGAAACACCATATATTTT.